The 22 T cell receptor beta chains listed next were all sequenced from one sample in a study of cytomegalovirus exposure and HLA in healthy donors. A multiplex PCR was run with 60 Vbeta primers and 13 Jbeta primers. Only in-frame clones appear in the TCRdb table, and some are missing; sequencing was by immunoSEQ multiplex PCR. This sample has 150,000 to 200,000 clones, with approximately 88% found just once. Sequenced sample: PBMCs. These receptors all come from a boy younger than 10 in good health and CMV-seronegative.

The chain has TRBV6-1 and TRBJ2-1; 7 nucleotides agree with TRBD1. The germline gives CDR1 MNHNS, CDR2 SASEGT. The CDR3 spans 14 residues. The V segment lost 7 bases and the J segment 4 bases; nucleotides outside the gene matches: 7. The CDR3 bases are TGTGCCAGCAATCGGGACAGCTCTTACAATGAGCAGTTCTTC. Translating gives CASNRDSSYNEQFF.

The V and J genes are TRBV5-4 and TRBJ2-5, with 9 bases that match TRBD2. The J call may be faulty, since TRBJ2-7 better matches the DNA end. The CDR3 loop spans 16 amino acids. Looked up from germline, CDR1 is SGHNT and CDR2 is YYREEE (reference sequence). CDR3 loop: CASSLGLAGYSYEQYF. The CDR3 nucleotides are TGTGCCAGCAGCTTAGGGCTAGCGGGATACTCCTACGAGCAGTACTTC.

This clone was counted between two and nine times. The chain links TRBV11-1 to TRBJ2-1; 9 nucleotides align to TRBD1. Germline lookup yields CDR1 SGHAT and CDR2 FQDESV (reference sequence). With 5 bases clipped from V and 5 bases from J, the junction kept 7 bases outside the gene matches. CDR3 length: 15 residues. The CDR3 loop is CASSATGGRNNEQFF. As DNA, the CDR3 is TGTGCCAGCAGCGCAACAGGGGGCCGTAACAATGAGCAGTTCTTC.

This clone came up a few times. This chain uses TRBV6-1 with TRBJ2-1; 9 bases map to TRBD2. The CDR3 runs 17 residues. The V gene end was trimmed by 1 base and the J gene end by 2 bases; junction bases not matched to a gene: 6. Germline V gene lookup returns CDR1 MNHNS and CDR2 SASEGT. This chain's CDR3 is CASSEDASGIPYNEQFF. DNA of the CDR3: TGTGCCAGCAGTGAAGACGCTAGCGGGATACCCTACAATGAGCAGTTCTTC.

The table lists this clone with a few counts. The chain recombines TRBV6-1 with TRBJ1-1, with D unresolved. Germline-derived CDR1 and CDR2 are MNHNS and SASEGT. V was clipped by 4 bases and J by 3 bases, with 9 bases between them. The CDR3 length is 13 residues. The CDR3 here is CASSGTPDTEAFF. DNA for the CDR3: TGTGCCAGCAGTGGTACGCCGGACACTGAAGCTTTCTTT.

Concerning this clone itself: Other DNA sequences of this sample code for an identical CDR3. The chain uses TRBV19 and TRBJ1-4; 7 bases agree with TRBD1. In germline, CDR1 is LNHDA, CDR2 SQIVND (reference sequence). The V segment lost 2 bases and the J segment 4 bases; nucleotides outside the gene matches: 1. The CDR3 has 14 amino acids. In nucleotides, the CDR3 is TGTGCCAGTAGTATAAGGGACAGTAATGAAAAACTGTTTTTT. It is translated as CASSIRDSNEKLFF. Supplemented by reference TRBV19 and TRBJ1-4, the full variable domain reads DGGITQSPKYLFRKEGQNVTLSCEQNLNHDAMYWYRQDPGQGLRLIYYSQIVNDFQKGDIAEGYSVSREKKESFPLTVTSAQKNPTAFYLCASSIRDSNEKLFFGSGTQLSVL.

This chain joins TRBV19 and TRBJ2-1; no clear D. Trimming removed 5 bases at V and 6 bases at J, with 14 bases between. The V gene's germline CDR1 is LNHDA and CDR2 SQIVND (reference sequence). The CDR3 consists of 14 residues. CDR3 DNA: TGTGCCAGTAGTGTCGCGGCCGCAATCAATGAGCAGTTCTTC. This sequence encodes CASSVAAAINEQFF.

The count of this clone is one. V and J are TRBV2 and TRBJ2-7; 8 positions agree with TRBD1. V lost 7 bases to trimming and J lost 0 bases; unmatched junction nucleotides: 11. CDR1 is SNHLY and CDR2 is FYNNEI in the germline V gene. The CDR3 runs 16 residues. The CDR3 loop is CASTTPGQVSSYEQYF. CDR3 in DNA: TGTGCCAGCACCACCCCGGGACAGGTGAGCTCCTACGAGCAGTACTTC.

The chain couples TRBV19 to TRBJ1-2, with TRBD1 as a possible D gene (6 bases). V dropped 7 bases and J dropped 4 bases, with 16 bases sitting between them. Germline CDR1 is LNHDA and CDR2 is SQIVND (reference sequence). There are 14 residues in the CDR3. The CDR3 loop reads CASKRGSSRYGYTF. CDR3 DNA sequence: TGTGCCAGTAAAAGGGGGTCCTCTCGCTATGGCTACACCTTC.

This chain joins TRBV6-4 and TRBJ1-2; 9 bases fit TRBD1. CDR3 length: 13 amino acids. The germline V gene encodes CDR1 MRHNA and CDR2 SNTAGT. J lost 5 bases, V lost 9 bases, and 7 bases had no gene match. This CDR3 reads CARDRGAVYGYTF. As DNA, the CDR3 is TGTGCCAGAGACAGGGGGGCGGTATATGGCTACACCTTC.

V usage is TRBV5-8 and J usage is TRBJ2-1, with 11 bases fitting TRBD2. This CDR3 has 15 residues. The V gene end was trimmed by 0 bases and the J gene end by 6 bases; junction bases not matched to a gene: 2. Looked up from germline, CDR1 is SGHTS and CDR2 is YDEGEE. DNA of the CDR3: TGTGCCAGCAGCTTGGCTAGCGGGAGGTTCAATGAGCAGTTCTTC. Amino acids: CASSLASGRFNEQFF.

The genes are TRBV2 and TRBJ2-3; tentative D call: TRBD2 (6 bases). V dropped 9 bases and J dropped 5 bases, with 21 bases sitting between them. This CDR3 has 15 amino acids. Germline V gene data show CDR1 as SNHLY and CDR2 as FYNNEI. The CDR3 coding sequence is TGTGCCAGTTGGGCGGGGCCGCATACCTTAGATACGCAGTATTTT. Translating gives CASWAGPHTLDTQYF.

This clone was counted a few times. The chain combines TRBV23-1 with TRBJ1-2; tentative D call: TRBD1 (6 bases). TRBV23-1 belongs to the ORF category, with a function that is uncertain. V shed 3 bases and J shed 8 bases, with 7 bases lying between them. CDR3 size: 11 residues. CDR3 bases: TGCGCCAGCAGTCACAGGGGCGGCTACACCTTC. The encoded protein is CASSHRGGYTF.

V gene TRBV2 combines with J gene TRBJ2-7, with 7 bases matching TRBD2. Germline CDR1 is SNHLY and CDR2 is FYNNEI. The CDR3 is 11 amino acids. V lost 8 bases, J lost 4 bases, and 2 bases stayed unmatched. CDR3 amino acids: CASGGVYEQYF. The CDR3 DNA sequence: TGTGCCAGCGGGGGGGTTTACGAGCAGTACTTC.

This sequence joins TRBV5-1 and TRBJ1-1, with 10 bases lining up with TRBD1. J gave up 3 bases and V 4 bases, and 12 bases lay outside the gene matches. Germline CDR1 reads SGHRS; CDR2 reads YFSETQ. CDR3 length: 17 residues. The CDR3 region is CASSPTPTGGLDTEAFF. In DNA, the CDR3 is TGCGCCAGCAGCCCAACCCCGACAGGGGGCCTGGACACTGAAGCTTTCTTT.

As DNA, the CDR3 is TGTGCCAGCAGTTACTCGAGCGGGAGCAATCAGCCCCAGCATTTT. Amino acids: CASSYSSGSNQPQHF. The chain joins TRBV6-5 to TRBJ1-5, with D hard to call. CDR3 length equals 15 residues. CDR1 MNHEY and CDR2 SVGAGI come from the germline V gene. V was trimmed by 0 bases and J by 1 base, leaving 7 bases between them.

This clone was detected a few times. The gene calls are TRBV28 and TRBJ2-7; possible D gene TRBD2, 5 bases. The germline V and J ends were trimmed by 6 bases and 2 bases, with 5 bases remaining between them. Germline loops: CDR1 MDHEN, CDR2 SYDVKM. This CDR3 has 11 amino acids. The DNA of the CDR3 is TGTGCCAGCAGGAGGGCCTACGAGCAGTACTTC. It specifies CASRRAYEQYF.

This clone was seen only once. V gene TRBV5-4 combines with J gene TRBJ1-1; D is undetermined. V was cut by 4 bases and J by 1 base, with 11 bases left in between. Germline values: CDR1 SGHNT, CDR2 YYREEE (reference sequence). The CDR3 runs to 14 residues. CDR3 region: CASSRGNQNTEAFF. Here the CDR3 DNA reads TGTGCCAGCAGCCGAGGAAATCAGAACACTGAAGCTTTCTTT.

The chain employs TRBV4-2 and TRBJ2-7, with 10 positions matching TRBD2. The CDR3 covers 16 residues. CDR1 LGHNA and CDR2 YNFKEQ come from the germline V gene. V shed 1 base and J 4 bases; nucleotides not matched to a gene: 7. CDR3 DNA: TGTGCCAGCAGCCAAGGGGCTAGCGGGAGTAAGTACGAGCAGTACTTC. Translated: CASSQGASGSKYEQYF.

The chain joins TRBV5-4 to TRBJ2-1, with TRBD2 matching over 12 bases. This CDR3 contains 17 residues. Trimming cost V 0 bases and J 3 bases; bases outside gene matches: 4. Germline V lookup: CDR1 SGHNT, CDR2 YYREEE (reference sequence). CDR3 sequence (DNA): TGTGCCAGCAGCTTGGCTGGGGGACTAGCGGGCTACAATGAGCAGTTCTTC. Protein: CASSLAGGLAGYNEQFF. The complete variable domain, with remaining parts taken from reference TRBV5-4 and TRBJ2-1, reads ETGVTQSPTHLIKTRGQQVTLRCSSQSGHNTVSWYQQALGQGPQFIFQYYREEENGRGNFPPRFSGLQFPNYSSELNVNALELDDSALYLCASSLAGGLAGYNEQFFGPGTRLTVL.

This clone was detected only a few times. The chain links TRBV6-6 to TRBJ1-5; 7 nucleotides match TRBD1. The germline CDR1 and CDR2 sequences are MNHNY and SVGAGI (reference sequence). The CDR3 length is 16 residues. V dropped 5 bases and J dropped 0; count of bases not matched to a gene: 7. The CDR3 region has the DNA TGTGCCAGCAGTACGCGACAGGGTTCTAGCAATCAGCCCCAGCATTTT. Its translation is CASSTRQGSSNQPQHF.

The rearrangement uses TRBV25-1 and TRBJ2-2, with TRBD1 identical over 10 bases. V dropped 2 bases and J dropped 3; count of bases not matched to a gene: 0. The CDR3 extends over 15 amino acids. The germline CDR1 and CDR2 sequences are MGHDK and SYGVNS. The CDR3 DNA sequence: TGTGCCAGCAGTGAAGGACAGGGGGACACCGGGGAGCTGTTTTTT. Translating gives CASSEGQGDTGELFF.